This TCR beta chain was profiled in a study of CD8+ T cells in alopecia areata. Whole-study context: Administration of oral tofacitinib to treated patients was at 5 to 10 mg twice daily.

Trimming left V 1 base short and J 6 bases short, with 3 bases between. Germline loops: CDR1 GTSNPN, CDR2 SVGIG (reference sequence). The CDR3 spans 11 residues. Sequencing relied on a cDNA template that was reverse transcribed from extracted RNA. Libraries were prepared by immunoSEQ multiplex PCR; TCRdb keeps only in-frame clonotypes and omits some of them. The sample lists around 200,000 clones; roughly three fifths were seen once. Concerning this clone itself: Its cognate antigen is unknown. Other nucleotide sequences in the sample specify the same CDR3.

Study conclusions and caveats: The presence of one nonresponder keeps the tie between baseline CD8+ expansion and response uncertain. Scalp data also include sequences from resident alphabeta T cells of normal skin.

As to treatment: oral pan-JAK inhibitor, 5-10 mg twice daily. In alopecia areata patients, both lesional scalp punch biopsies and peripheral blood were collected. The clonotype comes from a human donor with alopecia areata. This material consisted of CD8+ T cells sorted from blood, taken at week 24, from a patient treated with tofacitinib. The chain couples TRBV30 to TRBJ2-2; no clear D. The DNA for the CDR3 is TGTGCCTGGAGTGACGCCGGGGAGCTGTTTTTT. Translated, it gives CAWSDAGELFF.